The subject of this entry is one T cell receptor beta chain. This record belongs to a study of blood T cell repertoires in COVID-19. This CDR3 is built from 12 residues. CDR1 and CDR2 from the germline V gene are SGHTA and FQGTGA. The V and J ends lost 4 bases and 10 bases respectively, with 11 bases between them. Profiled with immunoSEQ multiplex PCR; TCRdb holds only in-frame clones, not every one. Of under 200,000 clones listed, around 67% were seen once; the top ten hold about 3%. The sequence was obtained from an elderly woman with acute or convalescent COVID-19. This chain joins TRBV7-3 and TRBJ2-1; tentative D call: TRBD2 (5 bases). The sequenced material came from peripheral blood. The CDR3 loop is CASSSTGVEQFF. DNA for the CDR3: TGTGCCAGCAGCTCGACCGGGGTCGAGCAGTTCTTC.